These 24 T cell receptor beta chains were sequenced from one sample in a study of blood T cells in healthy people across ages. A J-beta primer mix and a sample-barcoded 5' primer were used in a second PCR of about 7 to 12 cycles. In TCRdb, the 5' RACE reads were re-called with MiXCR into one record per CDR3 protein. The sample has about 1,800,000 distinct CDR3 sequences; under 30% are singletons. The sequenced sample was blood. The receptors shown here come from a woman aged 25-40 years in good health.

The chain uses TRBV13 and TRBJ1-1; D is ambiguous. The ends were cut back, 1 base at V and 5 bases at J, with 17 bases in the middle. Germline V gene lookup returns CDR1 PRHDT and CDR2 FYEKMQ (reference sequence). The CDR3 totals 16 residues. The CDR3 loop reads CASSLALPSGRTEAFF. The CDR3 DNA sequence: TGTGCCAGCAGCTTAGCCCTCCCCTCGGGAAGAACTGAAGCTTTCTTT. Together with reference TRBV13 and TRBJ1-1, the CDR3 gives the full variable domain: AAGVIQSPRHLIKEKRETATLKCYPIPRHDTVYWYQQGPGQDPQFLISFYEKMQSDKGSIPDRFSAQQFSDYHSELNMSSLELGDSALYFCASSLALPSGRTEAFFGQGTRLTVV.

Many counts were recorded for this clonotype. The chain is built from TRBV18 and TRBJ2-5; 13 bases fit TRBD2. The CDR3 extends over 17 amino acids. Trimming cost V 1 base and J 2 bases; bases outside gene matches: 4. Germline V gene sequence: CDR1 KGHSH, CDR2 LQKENI. In DNA form, the CDR3 reads TGTGCCAGCTCACCACTTCCGGGACTAGCGGGACAAGAGACCCAGTACTTC. This sequence encodes CASSPLPGLAGQETQYF.

The chain joins TRBV18 to TRBJ2-1; tentatively, D is TRBD1 or TRBD2 (5 bases each). From germline, CDR1 is KGHSH and CDR2 LQKENI. The CDR3 has 14 amino acids. The V gene lost 2 bases and the J gene lost 10 bases, with 15 bases spanning the gap. CDR3 coding DNA: TGTGCCAGCTCACCAGACAGTAAGCGACTAGAGCAGTTCTTC. It codes for CASSPDSKRLEQFF.

This clonotype occurred a few times. In DNA form, the CDR3 reads TGTGCCAGCAGGGGACAGGGGGTATCCCTCCACTTT. Its translation: CASRGQGVSLHF. The chain uses TRBV28 and TRBJ1-6; 11 nucleotides line up with TRBD1. The CDR3 sequence is 12 residues long. From germline, CDR1 is MDHEN and CDR2 SYDVKM. V was clipped by 6 bases and J by 14 bases; unmatched bases: 3.

The chain employs TRBV9 and TRBJ2-7; 8 nucleotides match TRBD2. Trimming cost V 0 bases and J 1 base; bases outside gene matches: 6. The CDR3 contains 16 residues. CDR1 is SGDLS and CDR2 is YYNGEE in the germline V gene. The CDR3 protein is CASSVERGGRSYEQYF. In DNA, the CDR3 is TGTGCCAGCAGCGTAGAACGGGGGGGGCGGTCCTACGAGCAGTACTTC. The full variable domain, completed using reference TRBV9 and TRBJ2-7, is DSGVTQTPKHLITATGQRVTLRCSPRSGDLSVYWYQQSLDQGLQFLIQYYNGEERAKGNILERFSAQQFPDLHSELNLSSLELGDSALYFCASSVERGGRSYEQYFGPGTRLTVT.

The rearrangement joins TRBV7-2 to TRBJ2-1; 10 bases align to TRBD2. The CDR3 consists of 13 residues. Germline CDR1 SGHTA, CDR2 FQGNSA. J lost 6 bases, V lost 6 bases, and 2 bases had no gene match. CDR3 in DNA: TGTGCCAGCAGGTGGACTAGCGGCAATGAGCAGTTCTTC. Its protein is CASRWTSGNEQFF.

This chain joins TRBV11-2 and TRBJ2-3, with 9 bases identical to TRBD1. Germline V gives CDR1 SGHAT, CDR2 FQNNGV. The CDR3 length is 16 residues. The V gene end was trimmed by 4 bases and the J gene end by 4 bases; junction bases not matched to a gene: 9. The CDR3 protein is CASSSGTGYSADTQYF. The CDR3 coding sequence is TGTGCCAGCAGCTCCGGGACAGGGTATAGCGCAGATACGCAGTATTTT.

The chain is built from TRBV20-1 and TRBJ1-5; no firm D call. CDR3 length: 13 residues. Trimming left V 0 bases short and J 10 bases short, with 13 bases between. Germline V gene data show CDR1 as DFQATT and CDR2 as SNEGSKA (reference sequence). The CDR3 reads CSARDGGVLPQHF. In DNA, the CDR3 is TGCAGTGCTAGAGATGGTGGGGTGCTACCCCAGCATTTT.

The chain has TRBV6-5 and TRBJ2-2; TRBD2 matches at 12 bases. V was clipped by 0 bases and J by 6 bases; unmatched bases: 2. CDR3 length: 16 residues. Germline V CDR1 and CDR2: MNHEY, SVGAGI. The CDR3 loop reads CASSYSLAGGPGELFF. CDR3 nucleotides: TGTGCCAGCAGTTACTCCCTAGCGGGAGGGCCCGGGGAGCTGTTTTTT.

This clonotype has more than one count but fewer than ten. V is TRBV6-7 and J is TRBJ1-1; D is ambiguous. TRBV6-7 is an ORF; its function is uncertain. V lost 0 bases, J lost 4 bases, and 6 bases lay in between. This CDR3 is built from 13 residues. The CDR3 nucleotides read TGTGCCAGCAGTTACTCAAGGTTCACTGAAGCTTTCTTT. Its protein product is CASSYSRFTEAFF.

The rearrangement uses TRBV15 and TRBJ1-4; no definite D call. The length of the CDR3 is 14 residues. Germline CDR1 reads LNHNV; CDR2 reads YYDKDF (reference sequence). V dropped 5 bases and J dropped 0 bases, with 7 bases sitting between them. Written as DNA, the CDR3 is TGTGCCACCAGCTATTTAGCAACTAATGAAAAACTGTTTTTT. Translation: CATSYLATNEKLFF.

In this sample, this clonotype turned up a few times. The chain has TRBV6-2 or TRBV6-3 and TRBJ2-4; D may be TRBD1 (5 bases). Per germline, CDR1 MNHEY and CDR2 SVGEGT. With 8 bases removed from V and 13 bases from J, the gap between germline ends came to 18 bases. The CDR3 length is 12 residues. The CDR3 protein is CASGNYRQVQYF. In DNA, the CDR3 is TGTGCCAGCGGAAATTACAGGCAGGTCCAGTACTTC.

This clonotype was seen at least ten times. The genes are TRBV6-5 and TRBJ2-3; D is unclear. The CDR3 sequence is 15 residues long. V dropped 2 bases and J dropped 2 bases, with 11 bases sitting between them. Germline CDR1 MNHEY, CDR2 SVGAGI. The DNA of the CDR3 is TGTGCCAGCAGTTACGCCAACAGAGCCACAGATACGCAGTATTTT. Encoded protein: CASSYANRATDTQYF.

This clonotype was observed at least ten times. J is TRBJ2-1 and V is TRBV5-1, with 10 bases that match TRBD1. Per the germline V gene, CDR1 is SGHRS and CDR2 is YFSETQ. V lost 4 bases and J lost 4; bases outside the gene matches: 8. The CDR3 runs 16 residues. The CDR3 nucleotides are TGCGCCAGCAGCCCCCCTGGGGGACAGGGGTACAATGAGCAGTTCTTC. Its protein product is CASSPPGGQGYNEQFF.

V usage is TRBV11-2 and J usage is TRBJ2-1, with TRBD2 identical over 8 bases. V gave up 5 bases and J gave up 8 bases; unmatched junction bases: 14. CDR1 SGHAT and CDR2 FQNNGV come from the germline V gene. The CDR3 loop spans 16 amino acids. CDR3 in DNA: TGTGCCAGCAGCCCCAGCCCCAGCGGGAGTCTGGATGAGCAGTTCTTC. Translated, it gives CASSPSPSGSLDEQFF.

This clonotype appeared many times. The J gene is TRBJ1-2, the V gene TRBV12-3 or TRBV12-4; D not resolved. CDR3 size: 15 residues. The V end lost 3 bases, the J end lost 4 bases, and 15 bases lay between the germline ends. The CDR3 is CASSFWRSNLYGYTF. The DNA for the CDR3 is TGTGCCAGCAGTTTTTGGCGGAGCAACCTCTATGGCTACACCTTC.

As for this clonotype: This clone may be a read error of a much larger clone one base away. The chain recombines TRBV10-2 with TRBJ2-7; D may be TRBD2 (6 bases). CDR3 length: 15 residues. Per the germline V gene, CDR1 is WSHSY and CDR2 is SAAADI. V was cut by 6 bases and J by 5 bases, with 20 bases left in between. The CDR3 region is CASSRRRDRRNEQYF. The CDR3, as DNA: TGCGCCAGCAGCCGGAGGAGGGACCGGCGGAACGAGCAGTACTTC.

The table lists this clonotype with a few counts. The gene calls are TRBV5-1 and TRBJ2-7, with D possibly called TRBD1 or TRBD2 (6 bases each). The CDR3 runs 16 residues. With 4 bases removed from V and 4 bases from J, the gap between germline ends came to 21 bases. CDR1 and CDR2 (germline): SGHRS, YFSETQ. The CDR3 DNA follows: TGCGCCAGCAGCACCGGAGGGGCAGGGGCAGCGTACGAGCAGTACTTC. The encoded protein is CASSTGGAGAAYEQYF.

The V gene is TRBV3-1, the J gene TRBJ2-4; TRBD1 or TRBD2 may be the D gene (6 bases each). Per germline, CDR1 LGHDT and CDR2 YNNKEL (reference sequence). V lost 0 bases and J lost 0, with 18 bases in between. The CDR3 has 19 residues. The CDR3 region has the DNA TGTGCCAGCAGCCAAGATGTGGCAGGCAGGGGACTAGCCAAAAACATTCAGTACTTC. Protein product: CASSQDVAGRGLAKNIQYF. The full variable domain, in which reference TRBV3-1 and TRBJ2-4 provide the parts outside the CDR3, is DTAVSQTPKYLVTQMGNDKSIKCEQNLGHDTMYWYKQDSKKFLKIMFSYNNKELIINETVPNRFSPKSPDKAHLNLHINSLELGDSAVYFCASSQDVAGRGLAKNIQYFGAGTRLSVL.

This clonotype was recorded at least ten times. The rearrangement joins TRBV20-1 to TRBJ2-5; 9 bases agree with TRBD2. Per germline, CDR1 DFQATT and CDR2 SNEGSKA (reference sequence). J lost 2 bases, V lost 7 bases, and 8 bases had no gene match. The CDR3 extends over 14 amino acids. For the CDR3, the DNA is TGCAGTGTGCCGGCGGGGGGGCGTCAAGAGACCCAGTACTTC. It codes for CSVPAGGRQETQYF.

There are many counts of this clonotype. J is TRBJ1-2 and V is TRBV29-1; 9 positions agree with TRBD1. The germline CDR1 and CDR2 sequences are SQVTM and ANQGSEA. J lost 7 bases, V lost 4 bases, and 7 bases had no gene match. This CDR3 region has 13 residues. The CDR3 bases are TGCAGCGTTGGGTTGACAGGGGGGATTGGCTACACCTTC. Translation gives CSVGLTGGIGYTF.

This clonotype was seen a handful of times. The gene calls are TRBV11-2 and TRBJ1-3; D uncertain. This CDR3 region has 14 residues. V was cut by 5 bases and J by 4 bases, with 12 bases left in between. From germline, CDR1 is SGHAT and CDR2 FQNNGV. CDR3 loop: CASSLLGPGNTIYF. The CDR3 region has the DNA TGTGCCAGCAGCCTCCTGGGCCCCGGAAACACCATATATTTT.

This clonotype was detected only a few times. The chain couples TRBV24-1 to TRBJ2-1, with D maybe TRBD1 (5 bases). CDR1 and CDR2 from the germline V gene are KGHDR and SFDVKD. The CDR3 totals 14 residues. Trimming removed 2 bases from V and 6 bases from J, with 10 bases in between. Here the CDR3 reads CATSDYRTANEQFF. Here the CDR3 DNA reads TGTGCCACCAGTGATTACAGGACGGCCAATGAGCAGTTCTTC.

This clonotype was seen more than once but under ten times. The chain couples TRBV19 to TRBJ2-1; D not certain. Germline V CDR1 and CDR2: LNHDA, SQIVND (reference sequence). The CDR3 is made up of 10 amino acids. V was cut by 9 bases and J by 5 bases, with 5 bases left in between. As DNA, the CDR3 is TGTGCCAGACGGAACAATGAGCAGTTCTTC. Translated: CARRNNEQFF.